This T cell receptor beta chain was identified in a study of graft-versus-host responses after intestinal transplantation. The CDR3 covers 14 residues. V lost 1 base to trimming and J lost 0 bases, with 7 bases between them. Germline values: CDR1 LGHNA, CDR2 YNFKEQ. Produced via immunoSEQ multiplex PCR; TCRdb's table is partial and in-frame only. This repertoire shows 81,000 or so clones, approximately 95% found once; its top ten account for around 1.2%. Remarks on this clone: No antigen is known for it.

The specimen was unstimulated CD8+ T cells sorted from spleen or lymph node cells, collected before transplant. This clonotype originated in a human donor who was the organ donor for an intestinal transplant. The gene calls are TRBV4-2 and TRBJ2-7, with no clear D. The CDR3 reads CASSQGRASYEQYF. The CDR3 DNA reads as TGTGCCAGCAGCCAAGGGAGAGCCTCCTACGAGCAGTACTTC.